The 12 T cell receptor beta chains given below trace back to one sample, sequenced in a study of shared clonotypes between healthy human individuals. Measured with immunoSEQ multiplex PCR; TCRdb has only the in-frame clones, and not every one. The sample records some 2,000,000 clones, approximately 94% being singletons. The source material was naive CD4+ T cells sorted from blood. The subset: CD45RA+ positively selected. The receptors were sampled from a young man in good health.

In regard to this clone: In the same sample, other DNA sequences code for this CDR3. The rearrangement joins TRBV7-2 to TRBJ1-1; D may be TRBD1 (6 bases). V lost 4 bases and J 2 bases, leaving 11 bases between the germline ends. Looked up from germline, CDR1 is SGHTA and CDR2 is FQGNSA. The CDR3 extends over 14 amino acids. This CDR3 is CASSSQGLNTEAFF. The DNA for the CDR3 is TGTGCCAGCAGCTCGCAGGGGCTCAACACTGAAGCTTTCTTT.

The CDR3 reads CASSGDSRENIQYF. The CDR3, as DNA: TGTGCCAGCTCTGGGGACAGTCGGGAAAACATTCAGTACTTC. This sequence joins TRBV18 and TRBJ2-4; 7 bases fit TRBD1. CDR1 and CDR2 (germline): KGHSH, LQKENI. The CDR3 has 14 residues. V lost 6 bases and J lost 5; bases outside the gene matches: 7. The full variable domain, its missing parts supplied by reference TRBV18 and TRBJ2-4, is NAGVMQNPRHLVRRRGQEARLRCSPMKGHSHVYWYRQLPEEGLKFMVYLQKENIIDESGMPKERFSAEFPKEGPSILRIQQVVRGDSAAYFCASSGDSRENIQYFGAGTRLSVL.

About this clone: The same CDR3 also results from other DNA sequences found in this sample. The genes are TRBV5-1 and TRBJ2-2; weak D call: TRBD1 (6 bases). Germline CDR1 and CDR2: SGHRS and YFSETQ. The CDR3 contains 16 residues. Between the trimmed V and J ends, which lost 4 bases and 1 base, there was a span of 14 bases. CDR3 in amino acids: CASSLAPTGNTGELFF. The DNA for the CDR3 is TGCGCCAGCAGCCTTGCCCCGACAGGGAACACCGGGGAGCTGTTTTTT.

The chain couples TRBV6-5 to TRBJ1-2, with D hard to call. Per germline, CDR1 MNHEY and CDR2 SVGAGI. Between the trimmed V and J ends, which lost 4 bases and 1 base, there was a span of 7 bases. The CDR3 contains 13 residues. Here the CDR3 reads CASSSQLNYGYTF. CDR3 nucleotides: TGTGCCAGCAGTTCACAGCTTAACTATGGCTACACCTTC.

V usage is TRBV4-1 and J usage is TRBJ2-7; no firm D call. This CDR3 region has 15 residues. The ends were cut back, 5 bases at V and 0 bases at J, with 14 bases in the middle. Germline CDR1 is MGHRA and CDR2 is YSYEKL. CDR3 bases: TGCGCCAGCAGCGAATCCATGTGGAGCTCCTACGAGCAGTACTTC. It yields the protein CASSESMWSSYEQYF.

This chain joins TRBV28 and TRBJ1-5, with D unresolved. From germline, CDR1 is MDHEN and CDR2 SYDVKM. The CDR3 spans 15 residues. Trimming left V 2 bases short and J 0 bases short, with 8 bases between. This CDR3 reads CASSLPLTSNQPQHF. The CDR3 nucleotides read TGTGCCAGCAGTTTACCGTTAACTAGCAATCAGCCCCAGCATTTT.

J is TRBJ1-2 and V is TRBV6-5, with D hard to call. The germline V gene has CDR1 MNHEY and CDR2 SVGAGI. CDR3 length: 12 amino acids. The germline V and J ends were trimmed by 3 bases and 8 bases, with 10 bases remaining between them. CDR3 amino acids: CASSYPGVGYTF. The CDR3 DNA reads TGTGCCAGCAGTTATCCCGGAGTCGGCTACACCTTC.

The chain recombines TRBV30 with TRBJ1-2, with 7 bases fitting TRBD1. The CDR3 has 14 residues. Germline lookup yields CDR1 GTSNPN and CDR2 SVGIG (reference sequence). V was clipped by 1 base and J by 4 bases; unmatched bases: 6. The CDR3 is CAWSDRGRSYGYTF. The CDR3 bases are TGTGCCTGGAGTGACAGGGGAAGAAGCTATGGCTACACCTTC.

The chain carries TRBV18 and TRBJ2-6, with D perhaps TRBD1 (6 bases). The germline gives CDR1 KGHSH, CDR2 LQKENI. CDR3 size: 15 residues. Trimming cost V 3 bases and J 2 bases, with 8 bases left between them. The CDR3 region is CASSPTGPGANVLTF. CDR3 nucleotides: TGTGCCAGCTCACCCACAGGGCCTGGGGCCAACGTCCTGACTTTC. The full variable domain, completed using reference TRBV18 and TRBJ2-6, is NAGVMQNPRHLVRRRGQEARLRCSPMKGHSHVYWYRQLPEEGLKFMVYLQKENIIDESGMPKERFSAEFPKEGPSILRIQQVVRGDSAAYFCASSPTGPGANVLTFGAGSRLTVL.

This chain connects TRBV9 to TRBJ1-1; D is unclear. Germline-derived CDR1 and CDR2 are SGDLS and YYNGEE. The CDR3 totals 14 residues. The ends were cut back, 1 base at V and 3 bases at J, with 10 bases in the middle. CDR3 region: CASSVNNRDTEAFF. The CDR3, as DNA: TGTGCCAGCAGCGTAAACAATAGGGACACTGAAGCTTTCTTT.

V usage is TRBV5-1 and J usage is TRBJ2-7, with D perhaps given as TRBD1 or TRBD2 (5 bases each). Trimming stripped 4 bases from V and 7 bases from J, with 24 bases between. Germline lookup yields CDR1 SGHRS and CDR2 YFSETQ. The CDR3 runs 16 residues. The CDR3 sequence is CASSDRPRDGRKEQYF. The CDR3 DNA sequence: TGCGCCAGCAGCGACCGACCAAGGGACGGGCGTAAAGAGCAGTACTTC.

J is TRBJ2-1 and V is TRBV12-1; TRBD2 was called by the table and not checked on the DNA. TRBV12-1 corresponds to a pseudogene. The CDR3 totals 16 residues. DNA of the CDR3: TGTGCCAGCAGGAGACTAGCGGGAGGAGACCGCAATGAGCAGTTCTTC. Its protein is CASRRLAGGDRNEQFF.